This T cell receptor beta chain came from a study of STAT5B mutations in CD4+ large granular lymphocyte leukemia (dated by TCRdb to the early 2020s). The study in broad terms: Among the healthy controls, the CDR3 'QG' motif was associated with a particular HLA allele. Flow cytometry on FACSCanto II or FACSVerse showed that the purified fractions were more than 95% pure among lymphocytes. The study compared the TCRbeta repertoires of patients with CD4+ T-cell large granular lymphocyte leukemia against those of healthy blood donors. The study at large found these results: CD4-sorted patient repertoires appeared more clonal than healthy CD4+ repertoires, and this difference persisted after removing the putative leukemic clones. The main leukemic clonotypes were found to be private to each patient, although around 24% of the main leukemic clonotypes were detected at low frequency in the non-leukemic repertoires of other patients. The data were not HLA-matched, and the relatively small sample size could explain the higher clonality seen in CD4+ compared with CD8+ T-LGLL.

This clone appeared a single time. No antigen is known for it. No base quality information exists; no much larger clone differs at one position. TCRbeta rearrangements were sequenced from genomic DNA using the immunoSEQ assay at survey resolution. The authors' analysis ran thus. In the TCR sequencing data, the smallest productive clonotype frequency that could be detected was 2.59 x 10-5. Analyses included only productive TCRbeta rearrangements, meaning complete and in-frame sequences. Sample clonality was computed as Simpson clonality in the immunoSEQ Analyzer version 3.0. Clones were binned by frequency as very rare, small, medium, large (1-20%) or hyperexpanded (>20%). Generation probabilities were estimated with OLGA 1.2.3, V-gene circos plots were generated with VDJtools, specificities were searched for in VDJdb, and CDR3 motifs were identified with GLIPH. The table comes from immuneACCESS by way of TCRdb, which keeps in-frame sequences with V and J called. Part of the clones is missing from these tables; in studies checked, under half for an unresolved V gene and the rest for unknown reasons. D and trimming were read from the DNA, whereas the V and J calls and clone size are those reported in that table. Present in this sample are nearly 30,000 clones, more than 60% of which were seen just once. The ten largest clones add up to roughly 6.2% of the sample.

Healthy controls were approximately 40 blood donors whose buffy coats came from the Finnish Red Cross blood service. All TCR-sequenced material derived from peripheral blood: patient blood samples and healthy donor buffy coats. Peripheral blood mononuclear cells were isolated by Ficoll-Hypaque gradient centrifugation. CD4+ cells were purified magnetically from the buffy coats of healthy controls. The Gentra Puregene Cell and Tissue kit was used for genomic DNA extraction, and quantification was performed on a Qubit 2.0 fluorometer. This receptor was taken from a human donor in good health. Sequencing was carried out using CD4+ T cells from blood buffy coats.

The sequence in DNA is TGTGCCAGCAGCTCCGCGGGGGGCGTGGAGACCCAGTACTTC. Its amino acids are CASSSAGGVETQYF. The sequence is built from TRBV7-7 and TRBJ2-5; TRBD2 aligns with 8 central bases. Trimming accounts for 4 bases at V and 5 bases at J, while the number of junction bases matched to no gene is 6. The cysteine opens and the phenylalanine closes a CDR3 of 14 amino acids. Left in the record is the CDR3 DNA by itself, 42 bases read in frame from the first base. The germline V gene (reference sequence) specifies SSHAT as CDR1 and FNYEAQ as CDR2.